The 24 T cell receptor beta chains below were found in one sample sequenced in a study of T cell responses to AZD1222 COVID-19 vaccine. Only in-frame clones appear in the TCRdb table, and some are missing; sequencing was by immunoSEQ multiplex PCR. The table has roughly 120,000 clones, about 90% seen once. The specimen was peripheral blood, collected on day 0 of AZD1222 vaccination. The receptors shown here come from an adult in good health.

This CDR3 is CASSIGGYEQYF. DNA of the CDR3: TGTGCCAGTAGTATAGGTGGCTACGAGCAGTACTTC. This chain connects TRBV19 to TRBJ2-7; no clear D gene. The CDR3 totals 12 residues. V gave up 1 base and J gave up 3 bases, with 4 bases separating them. Germline-derived CDR1 and CDR2 are LNHDA and SQIVND (reference sequence).

The J gene is TRBJ2-2, the V gene TRBV3-1 (or the pseudogene TRBV3-2); D uncertain. CDR1 is LGHDT and CDR2 is YNNKEL in the germline V gene (reference sequence). V was pared by 0 bases and J by 7 bases, with 12 bases between. This CDR3 has 15 amino acids. The CDR3 is CASSQDSRQFGELFF. CDR3 nucleotide sequence: TGTGCCAGCAGCCAAGATAGTCGGCAGTTCGGGGAGCTGTTTTTT.

J is TRBJ1-6 and V is TRBV7-9; 10 nucleotides align to TRBD1. CDR3 length equals 15 residues. CDR1 and CDR2 from the germline V gene are SEHNR and FQNEAQ (reference sequence). J gave up 10 bases and V 5 bases, and 8 bases lay outside the gene matches. The CDR3, as DNA: TGTGCCAGCAGCGCGACAGGGGGCTACCGCTCACCCCTCCACTTT. Translated, it gives CASSATGGYRSPLHF. Based on the CDR3 plus reference TRBV7-9 and TRBJ1-6, the full variable domain is DTGVSQNPRHKITKRGQNVTFRCDPISEHNRLYWYRQTLGQGPEFLTYFQNEAQLEKSRLLSDRFSAERPKGSFSTLEIQRTEQGDSAMYLCASSATGGYRSPLHFGNGTRLTVT.

V gene TRBV7-9 combines with J gene TRBJ1-1, with D perhaps matching TRBD1 (5 bases). Germline values: CDR1 SEHNR, CDR2 FQNEAQ (reference sequence). The CDR3 is made up of 14 amino acids. Deletions cut 3 bases from V and 8 bases from J, with 16 bases between. The CDR3 loop reads CASSFQGAAREAFF. CDR3 in DNA: TGTGCCAGCAGCTTTCAAGGGGCGGCCCGGGAAGCTTTCTTT.

The V and J genes are TRBV11-3 and TRBJ2-7; no clear D gene. Germline V gene lookup returns CDR1 SGHNT and CDR2 YENEEA. This CDR3 is built from 15 residues. The V end lost 1 base, the J end lost 4 bases, and 14 bases lay between the germline ends. The CDR3 bases are TGTGCCAGCAGCTTAGGAGGCAGCCCCGAATACGAGCAGTACTTC. It yields the protein CASSLGGSPEYEQYF.

The chain has TRBV6-2 or TRBV6-3 and TRBJ2-5; D might be TRBD1 (6 bases). Germline V gene sequence: CDR1 MNHEY, CDR2 SVGEGT. This CDR3 is 12 amino acids long. The V and J ends lost 5 bases and 5 bases respectively, with 9 bases between them. The CDR3 spells CASSPGEETQYF. DNA for the CDR3: TGTGCCAGCAGTCCAGGGGAGGAGACCCAGTACTTC.

The chain couples TRBV28 to TRBJ2-3; TRBD1 agrees at 7 bases. This CDR3 has 17 amino acids. The ends lost 6 bases at V and 0 bases at J; junction bases unmatched: 12. Germline loops: CDR1 MDHEN, CDR2 SYDVKM. The DNA of the CDR3 is TGTGCCAGCAGCTCAGACAGGGAAACCCTTAGCACAGATACGCAGTATTTT. Translation: CASSSDRETLSTDTQYF.

V and J are TRBV27 and TRBJ2-7; TRBD2 agrees at 7 bases. The CDR3 length is 12 residues. V trimming: 4 bases; J trimming: 7 bases; junction bases outside the gene matches: 4. Germline V gene lookup returns CDR1 MNHEY and CDR2 SMNVEV (reference sequence). The CDR3: CASSWGGGEQYF. CDR3 bases: TGTGCCAGCAGTTGGGGGGGTGGGGAGCAGTACTTC.

This clone appeared many times. This chain links TRBV6-4 with TRBJ2-2, with D maybe TRBD2 (5 bases). Germline V CDR1 and CDR2: MRHNA, SNTAGT. The CDR3 runs to 15 residues. The V gene lost 3 bases and the J gene lost 7 bases, with 15 bases spanning the gap. The CDR3 DNA is TGTGCCAGCAGTGAGCACTCCGGGAATAGCGGGGAGCTGTTTTTT. This codes for CASSEHSGNSGELFF.

The chain has TRBV27 and TRBJ2-5, with TRBD1 matching over 9 bases. J lost 7 bases, V lost 5 bases, and 5 bases had no gene match. CDR1 and CDR2 (germline): MNHEY, SMNVEV (reference sequence). The CDR3 spans 13 residues. The CDR3 is CASSTVTGGTQYF. CDR3 coding DNA: TGTGCCAGCAGTACGGTGACAGGGGGGACCCAGTACTTC.

This chain connects TRBV7-2 to TRBJ1-6; D remains ambiguous. The germline V and J ends were trimmed by 4 bases and 7 bases, with 8 bases remaining between them. Per the germline V gene, CDR1 is SGHTA and CDR2 is FQGNSA. CDR3 length: 13 amino acids. CDR3 in DNA: TGTGCCAGCAGCTCTGGAAGAAATTCACCCCTCCACTTT. This gives the protein CASSSGRNSPLHF. Filled out from reference TRBV7-2 and TRBJ1-6, the complete variable domain reads GAGVSQSPSNKVTEKGKDVELRCDPISGHTALYWYRQSLGQGLEFLIYFQGNSAPDKSGLPSDRFSAERTGGSVSTLTIQRTQQEDSAVYLCASSSGRNSPLHFGNGTRLTVT.

The J gene is TRBJ2-6, the V gene TRBV9, with D unclear. The CDR3 loop spans 14 amino acids. In germline, CDR1 is SGDLS, CDR2 YYNGEE. Trimming shortened V by 4 bases and J by 4 bases, and 9 bases separated the two germline ends. CDR3 bases: TGTGCCAGCAGCCGGCAGTCGGGGGCCAACGTCCTGACTTTC. This gives the protein CASSRQSGANVLTF.

V gene TRBV4-2 combines with J gene TRBJ2-3; 11 bases are shared with TRBD2. The length of the CDR3 is 16 residues. V lost 2 bases to trimming and J lost 2 bases; unmatched junction nucleotides: 3. Germline CDR1 LGHNA, CDR2 YNFKEQ. The CDR3 DNA reads as TGTGCCAGCAGCCAAACTAGCGGGAGCCCCACAGATACGCAGTATTTT. It is translated as CASSQTSGSPTDTQYF.

This chain joins TRBV9 and TRBJ1-2; possibly TRBD1 for D (5 bases). V lost 3 bases and J 4 bases, leaving 13 bases between the germline ends. There are 14 residues in the CDR3. The germline CDR1 and CDR2 sequences are SGDLS and YYNGEE. CDR3 DNA: TGTGCCAGCAGCGGTACGGACACGACCTATGGCTACACCTTC. Amino acids: CASSGTDTTYGYTF.

The chain has TRBV28 and TRBJ2-6, with D perhaps matching TRBD1 (6 bases). CDR1 MDHEN and CDR2 SYDVKM come from the germline V gene. The CDR3 runs 18 residues. V was shortened by 7 bases and J by 0 bases, with 19 bases between the two germline ends. The CDR3 sequence is CASMRGQWTLSGANVLTF. The CDR3 nucleotides read TGTGCCAGCATGAGAGGACAGTGGACACTCTCTGGGGCCAACGTCCTGACTTTC.

The rearrangement links TRBV19 to TRBJ2-5, with D uncertain. The CDR3 extends over 15 amino acids. From germline, CDR1 is LNHDA and CDR2 SQIVND (reference sequence). Deletions cut 1 base from V and 2 bases from J, with 11 bases between. The CDR3 reads CASSIGWVTQETQYF. The CDR3 DNA sequence: TGTGCCAGTAGTATAGGGTGGGTAACGCAAGAGACCCAGTACTTC.

The genes are TRBV28 and TRBJ2-3; 9 nucleotides agree with TRBD1. CDR3 size: 15 residues. V lost 4 bases and J lost 6; bases outside the gene matches: 8. Germline CDR1 MDHEN, CDR2 SYDVKM. This chain's CDR3 is CASSSPGQGRDTQYF. CDR3 coding DNA: TGTGCCAGCAGTTCGCCGGGACAGGGAAGGGATACGCAGTATTTT.

The chain uses TRBV6-5 and TRBJ1-3, with D possibly TRBD1 on 5 matching bases. The germline gives CDR1 MNHEY, CDR2 SVGAGI. V was trimmed by 7 bases and J by 1 base, leaving 14 bases between them. The CDR3 loop spans 15 amino acids. CDR3 bases: TGTGCCAGCAAGCCAGCCGACAGTTCTGGAAACACCATATATTTT. It translates to CASKPADSSGNTIYF.

This clone was found a few times. V gene TRBV14 combines with J gene TRBJ2-7; D remains unclear. Germline V gene lookup returns CDR1 SGHDN and CDR2 FVKESK. The CDR3 contains 11 residues. V gave up 3 bases and J gave up 7 bases, with 7 bases separating them. CDR3 in DNA: TGTGCCAGCAGCCATTATGGGGAGCAGTACTTC. It yields the protein CASSHYGEQYF.

The chain is built from TRBV11-2 and TRBJ2-7; 10 bases are a match to TRBD1. Germline V gene sequence: CDR1 SGHAT, CDR2 FQNNGV. V was pared by 4 bases and J by 1 base, with 1 base of the junction left unmatched. CDR3 length: 14 residues. DNA of the CDR3: TGTGCCAGCAGCTGGGACAGGGGTTCCTACGAGCAGTACTTC. Protein sequence: CASSWDRGSYEQYF. Combining the CDR3 with reference TRBV11-2 and TRBJ2-7 gives the whole variable domain EAGVAQSPRYKIIEKRQSVAFWCNPISGHATLYWYQQILGQGPKLLIQFQNNGVVDDSQLPKDRFSAERLKGVDSTLKIQPAKLEDSAVYLCASSWDRGSYEQYFGPGTRLTVT.

The chain joins TRBV2 to TRBJ1-5; D unresolved. CDR3 length: 14 residues. The V end was cut by 3 bases, the J end by 3 bases, with 9 bases between. From germline, CDR1 is SNHLY and CDR2 FYNNEI. CDR3 in DNA: TGTGCCAGCAGTGATTCACGGATCAATCAGCCCCAGCATTTT. This gives the protein CASSDSRINQPQHF.

The chain joins TRBV11-3 to TRBJ2-7; D unresolved. The V and J ends lost 4 bases and 3 bases respectively, with 7 bases between them. The germline V gene has CDR1 SGHNT and CDR2 YENEEA. There are 12 residues in the CDR3. The DNA of the CDR3 is TGTGCCAGCAGCTCGGCCAGCTACGAGCAGTACTTC. It is translated as CASSSASYEQYF.

The chain combines TRBV5-5 with TRBJ2-5; D not resolved. Trimming removed 1 base from V and 4 bases from J, with 8 bases in between. The CDR3 is 13 amino acids. Germline CDR1 reads SGHKS; CDR2 reads YYEKEE (reference sequence). CDR3: CASSLTEPETQYF. CDR3 coding DNA: TGTGCCAGCAGCTTGACGGAGCCAGAGACCCAGTACTTC.

V usage is TRBV6-2 or TRBV6-3 and J usage is TRBJ2-3, with TRBD1 as a possible D gene (6 bases). Trimming pared 3 bases from V and 2 bases from J, leaving 15 bases between. Germline V gene data show CDR1 as MNHEY and CDR2 as SVGEGT. The CDR3 spans 16 residues. The DNA for the CDR3 is TGTGCCAGCAGTTATCCGCCGGGACAATCCACAGATACGCAGTATTTT. Amino acid sequence: CASSYPPGQSTDTQYF.